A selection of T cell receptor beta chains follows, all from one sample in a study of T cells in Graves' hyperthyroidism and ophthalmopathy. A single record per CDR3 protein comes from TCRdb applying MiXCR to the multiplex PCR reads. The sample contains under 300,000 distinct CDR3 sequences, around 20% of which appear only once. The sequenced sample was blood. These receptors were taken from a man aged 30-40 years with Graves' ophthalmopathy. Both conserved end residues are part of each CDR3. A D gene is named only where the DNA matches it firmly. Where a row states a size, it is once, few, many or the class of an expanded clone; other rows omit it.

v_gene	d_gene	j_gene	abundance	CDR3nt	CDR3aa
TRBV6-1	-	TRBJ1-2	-	TGTGCCAGCAGTGATGCAGGGGTGGGATATGGCTACACCTTC	CASSDAGVGYGYTF
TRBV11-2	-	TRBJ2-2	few	TGTGCCAGCAGCTTAGTCTTGGTTCCGGGAGCGAACACCGGGGAGCTGTTTTTT	CASSLVLVPGANTGELFF
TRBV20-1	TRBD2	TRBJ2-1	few	TGCAGTGCTAGAGCCCCGGGACTAGCTCACAATGAGCAGTTCTTC	CSARAPGLAHNEQFF
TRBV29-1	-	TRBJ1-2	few	TGCAGCGTAGGATACGGTAACTATGGCTACACCTTC	CSVGYGNYGYTF
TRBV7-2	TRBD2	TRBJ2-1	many	TGTGCCAGCAGCTTAGTAGGGGGACTAGGCAATGAGCAGTTCTTC	CASSLVGGLGNEQFF
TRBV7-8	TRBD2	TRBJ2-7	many	TGTGCCAGCAGCTTAGCGGTTGCGGGAGTTTCCGAGCAGTACTTC	CASSLAVAGVSEQYF
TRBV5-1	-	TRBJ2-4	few	TGCGCCAGCAGCCGCGGGGACGGTATGAACATTCAGTACTTC	CASSRGDGMNIQYF
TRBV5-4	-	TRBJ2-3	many	TGTGCCAGCAGCTTGGGAGGGAGCCCCAATTTCGGTACAGATACGCAGTATTTT	CASSLGGSPNFGTDTQYF
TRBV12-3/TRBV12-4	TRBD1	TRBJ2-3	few	TGTGCCAGCAGTTCGGGGACAGGTCACCGCACAGATACGCAGTATTTT	CASSSGTGHRTDTQYF
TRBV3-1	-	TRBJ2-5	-	TGTGCCAGCAGCCAAGGAAGGGGGGGAGGGGATGGAGAGACCCAGTACTTC	CASSQGRGGGDGETQYF
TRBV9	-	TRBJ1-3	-	TGTGCCAGCAGCGTAGAGGGGAATTCTGGAAACACCATATATTTT	CASSVEGNSGNTIYF
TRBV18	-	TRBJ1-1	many	TGTGCCAGCTCACCAATCTCCCGGAACACTGAAGCTTTCTTT	CASSPISRNTEAFF
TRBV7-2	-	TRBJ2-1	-	TGTGCCAGCAACTTACGGCCGGGCTCCACCAATGAGCAGTTCTTC	CASNLRPGSTNEQFF
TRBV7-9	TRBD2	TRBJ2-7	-	TGTGCCAGCAGACCACTCGGGGGGGGCTCCTACGAGCAGTACTTC	CASRPLGGGSYEQYF
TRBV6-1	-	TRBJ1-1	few	TGTGCCAGCAAAAAGGGTCAGAATGAAGCTTTCTTT	CASKKGQNEAFF
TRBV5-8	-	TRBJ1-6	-	TGTGCCAGCAGCTTGTGGGGAAGCAATTCACCCCTCCACTTT	CASSLWGSNSPLHF
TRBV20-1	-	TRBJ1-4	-	TGCAGTGCCACTCGGCAGGGCGGTGAAAAACTGTTTTTT	CSATRQGGEKLFF
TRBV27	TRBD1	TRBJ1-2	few	TGTGCCAGCAGCTCCCTGGGACAGGGTATGGGCTACACCTTC	CASSSLGQGMGYTF
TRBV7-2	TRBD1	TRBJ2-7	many	TGTGCCAGCAGCTTGGTACATGGTGGGACAGCAATTTACGAGCAGTACTTC	CASSLVHGGTAIYEQYF
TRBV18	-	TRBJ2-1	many	TGTGCCAGCTCACCACCCCCGGACGGGAGAAATGAGCAGTTCTTC	CASSPPPDGRNEQFF
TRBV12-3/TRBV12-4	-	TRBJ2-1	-	TGTGCCAGCACCTCGACTATATTAAAACCGCCAACCTACAATGAGCAGTTCTTC	CASTSTILKPPTYNEQFF
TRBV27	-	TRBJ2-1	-	TGTGCCAGCAGAATGACCAGATGGTCCTACAATGAGCAGTTCTTC	CASRMTRWSYNEQFF
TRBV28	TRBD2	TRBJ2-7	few	TGTGCCAGCAGTTCCATCGGACTAGCGGGAGGAGGCTCCTACGAGCAGTACTTC	CASSSIGLAGGGSYEQYF
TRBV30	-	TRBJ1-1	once	TGTGCCTGGAGTGTACCTGAGTTAAACACTGAAGCTTTCTTT	CAWSVPELNTEAFF
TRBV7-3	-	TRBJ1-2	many	TGTGCCAGCAGCTTAAATCCTGGCAACTATGGCTACACCTTC	CASSLNPGNYGYTF
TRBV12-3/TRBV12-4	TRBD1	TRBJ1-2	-	TGTGCCAGCAGTTTATCCGGGACAGCGAGCTATGGCTACACCTTC	CASSLSGTASYGYTF
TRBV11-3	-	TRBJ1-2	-	TGTGCCAGCAGCTTAGGGTTTCGGGACCGAAAATCCTATGGCTACACCTTC	CASSLGFRDRKSYGYTF